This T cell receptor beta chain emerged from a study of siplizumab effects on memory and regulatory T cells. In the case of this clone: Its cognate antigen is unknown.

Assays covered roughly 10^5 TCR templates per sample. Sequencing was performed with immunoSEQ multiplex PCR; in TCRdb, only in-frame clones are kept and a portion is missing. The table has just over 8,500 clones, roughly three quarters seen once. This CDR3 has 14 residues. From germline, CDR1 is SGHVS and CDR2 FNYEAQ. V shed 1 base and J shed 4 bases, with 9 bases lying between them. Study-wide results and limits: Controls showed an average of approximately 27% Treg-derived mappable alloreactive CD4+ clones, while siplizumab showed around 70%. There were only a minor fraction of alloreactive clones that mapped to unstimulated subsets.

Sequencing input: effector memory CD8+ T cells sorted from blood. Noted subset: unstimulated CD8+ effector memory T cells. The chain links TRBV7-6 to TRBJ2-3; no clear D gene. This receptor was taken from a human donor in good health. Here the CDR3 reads CASSLGVGSDTQYF. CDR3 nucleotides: TGTGCCAGCAGCTTAGGTGTCGGTTCAGATACGCAGTATTTT.